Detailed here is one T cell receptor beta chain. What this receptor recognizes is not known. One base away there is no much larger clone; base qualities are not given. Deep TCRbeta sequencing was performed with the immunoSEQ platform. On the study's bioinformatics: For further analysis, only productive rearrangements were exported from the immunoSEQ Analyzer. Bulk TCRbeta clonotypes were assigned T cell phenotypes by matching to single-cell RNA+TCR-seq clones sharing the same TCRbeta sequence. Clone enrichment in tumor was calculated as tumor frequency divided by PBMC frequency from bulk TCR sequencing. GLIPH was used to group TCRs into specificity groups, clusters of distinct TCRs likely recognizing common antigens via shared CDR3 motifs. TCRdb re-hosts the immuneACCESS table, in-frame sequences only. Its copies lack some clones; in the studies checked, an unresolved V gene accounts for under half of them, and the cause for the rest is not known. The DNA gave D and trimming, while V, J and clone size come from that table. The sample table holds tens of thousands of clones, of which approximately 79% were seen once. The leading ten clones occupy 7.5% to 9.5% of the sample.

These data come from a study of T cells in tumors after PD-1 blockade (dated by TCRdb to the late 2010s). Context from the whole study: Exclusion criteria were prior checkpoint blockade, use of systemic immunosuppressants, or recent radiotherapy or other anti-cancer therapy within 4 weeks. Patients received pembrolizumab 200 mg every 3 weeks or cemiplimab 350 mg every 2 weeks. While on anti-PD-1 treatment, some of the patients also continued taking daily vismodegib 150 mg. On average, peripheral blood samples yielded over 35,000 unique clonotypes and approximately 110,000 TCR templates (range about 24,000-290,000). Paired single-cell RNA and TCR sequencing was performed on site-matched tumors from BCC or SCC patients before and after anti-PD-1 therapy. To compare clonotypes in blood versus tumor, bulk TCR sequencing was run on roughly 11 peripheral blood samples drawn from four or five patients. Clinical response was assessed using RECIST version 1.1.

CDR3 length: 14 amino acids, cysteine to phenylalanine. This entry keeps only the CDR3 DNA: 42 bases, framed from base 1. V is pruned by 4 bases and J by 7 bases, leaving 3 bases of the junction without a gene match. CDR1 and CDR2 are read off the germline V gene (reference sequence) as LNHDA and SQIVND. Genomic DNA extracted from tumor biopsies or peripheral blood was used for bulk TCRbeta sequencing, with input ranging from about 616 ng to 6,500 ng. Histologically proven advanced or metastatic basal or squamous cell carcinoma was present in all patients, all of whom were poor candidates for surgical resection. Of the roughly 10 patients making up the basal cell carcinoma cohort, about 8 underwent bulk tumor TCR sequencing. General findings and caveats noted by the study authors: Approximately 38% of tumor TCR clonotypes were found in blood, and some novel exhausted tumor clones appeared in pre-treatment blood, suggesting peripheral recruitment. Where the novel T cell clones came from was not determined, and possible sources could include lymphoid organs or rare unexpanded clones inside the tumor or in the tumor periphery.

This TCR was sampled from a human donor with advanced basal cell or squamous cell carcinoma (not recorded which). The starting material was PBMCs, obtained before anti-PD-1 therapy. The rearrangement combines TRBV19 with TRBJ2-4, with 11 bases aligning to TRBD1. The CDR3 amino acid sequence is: CASSRGQGENIQYF. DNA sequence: TGTGCCAGTAGTAGGGGACAGGGGGAGAACATTCAGTACTTC. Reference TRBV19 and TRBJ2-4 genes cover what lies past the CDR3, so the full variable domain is DGGITQSPKYLFRKEGQNVTLSCEQNLNHDAMYWYRQDPGQGLRLIYYSQIVNDFQKGDIAEGYSVSREKKESFPLTVTSAQKNPTAFYLCASSRGQGENIQYFGAGTRLSVL.